This TCR beta chain was profiled in a study of blood T cell repertoires in COVID-19. Study-wide background: Collection of acute and convalescent COVID-19 samples took place in the United States, Italy and Spain.

Germline values: CDR1 ENHRY, CDR2 SYGVKD. Trimming removed 4 bases from V and 7 bases from J; junction bases left unmatched: 7. The CDR3 length is 16 residues. Study processing details: For nucleated cells, counts were estimated from reference gene primer amplification. Using immunoSEQ multiplex PCR, the repertoire was profiled, and TCRdb retains in-frame clones only, with some absent. Clonal size and the V and J genes are those of that table, whereas D and trimming came from the DNA. The sample holds about 81,000 clones, roughly 91% seen once. The TCR comes from a woman in her forties or fifties in a cohort sampled during active COVID-19. Sample: peripheral blood. The rearrangement joins TRBV10-3 to TRBJ2-1, with 13 positions matching TRBD2. This CDR3 reads CAISGTSGRAGNEQFF. Here the CDR3 DNA reads TGTGCCATCAGTGGAACTAGCGGGAGGGCCGGAAATGAGCAGTTCTTC.